What follows are 20 T cell receptor beta chains derived from one specimen sequenced in a study of cytomegalovirus exposure and HLA in healthy donors. In the PCR, 60 Vbeta and 13 Jbeta primers were used. Here immunoSEQ multiplex PCR was the method, and the copy in TCRdb shows in-frame clones only, minus some. The sample has some 200,000 clones; more than 9.5% are singletons. The sequenced material came from PBMCs. The receptors come from a man aged 45-60 years in good health and CMV-seropositive.

This clone was counted between two and nine times. The V gene is TRBV29-1, the J gene TRBJ1-1; a possible D gene is TRBD1 (6 bases). The CDR3 contains 11 residues. Trimming pared 6 bases from V and 7 bases from J, leaving 12 bases between. Germline CDR1 reads SQVTM; CDR2 reads ANQGSEA. The CDR3 sequence: CSVAGTFEAFF. For the CDR3, the DNA is TGCAGCGTGGCTGGGACATTTGAAGCTTTCTTT.

This clone has only a few counts. The rearrangement links TRBV7-8 to TRBJ2-2, with D perhaps matching TRBD1 (5 bases). V gave up 5 bases and J gave up 5 bases, with 9 bases separating them. The CDR3 sequence is 13 residues long. Germline-derived CDR1 and CDR2 are SGHVS and FQNEAQ. The CDR3 nucleotides are TGTGCCAGCAGCCTGCGACAGACCGGGGAGCTGTTTTTT. It is translated as CASSLRQTGELFF.

The CDR3 reads CASSAQGRATNEKLFF. The CDR3, as DNA: TGTGCCAGCAGTGCCCAAGGGCGGGCAACTAATGAAAAACTGTTTTTT. V is TRBV2 and J is TRBJ1-4; D gene unclear. This CDR3 is built from 16 residues. Germline CDR1 SNHLY, CDR2 FYNNEI. V lost 4 bases to trimming and J lost 0 bases, with 12 bases between them.

This clone was seen a handful of times. The V call is TRBV5-4, the J call TRBJ2-7; TRBD1 is a possible D gene (6 bases). The CDR3 is 15 amino acids. Trimming shortened V by 0 bases and J by 0 bases, and 10 bases separated the two germline ends. Germline CDR1 is SGHNT and CDR2 is YYREEE (reference sequence). The CDR3: CASSLDRESSYEQYF. The CDR3, as DNA: TGTGCCAGCAGCTTGGACAGGGAGAGCTCCTACGAGCAGTACTTC.

This rearrangement joins TRBV15 to TRBJ1-1, with D tentatively TRBD1 (5 bases). The CDR3 spans 14 residues. Germline CDR1 LNHNV, CDR2 YYDKDF (reference sequence). Trimming took off 5 bases at V and 8 bases at J, with 18 bases between the two ends. The CDR3 coding sequence is TGTGCCACCAGCTTCACGGGGGGTCCTGGGGAAGCTTTCTTT. Amino acids: CATSFTGGPGEAFF.

V gene TRBV5-1 combines with J gene TRBJ1-3; D perhaps matches TRBD1 (5 bases). CDR1 is SGHRS and CDR2 is YFSETQ in the germline V gene. The V gene lost 2 bases and the J gene lost 1 base, with 10 bases spanning the gap. This CDR3 has 15 amino acids. The DNA for the CDR3 is TGCGCCAGCAGCTTATTAGGGACTTCTGGAAACACCATATATTTT. It encodes CASSLLGTSGNTIYF.

J is TRBJ1-2 and V is TRBV7-2, with a possible D match to TRBD1 (6 bases). Trimming left V 6 bases short and J 1 base short, with 12 bases between. The CDR3 totals 14 residues. Germline-derived CDR1 and CDR2 are SGHTA and FQGNSA. The CDR3 protein is CASRRQDLNYGYTF. The CDR3 DNA follows: TGTGCCAGCAGACGACAGGACCTTAACTATGGCTACACCTTC.

The chain is built from TRBV29-1 and TRBJ1-1; the D gene is possibly TRBD1 (5 bases). The CDR3 extends over 13 amino acids. Germline values: CDR1 SQVTM, CDR2 ANQGSEA. The V end lost 2 bases, the J end lost 5 bases, and 12 bases lay between the germline ends. CDR3 DNA: TGCAGCGTTGAAAGGGACTGGGCGACTGAAGCTTTCTTT. It is translated as CSVERDWATEAFF.

This clone appeared a few times. This sequence joins TRBV30 and TRBJ2-5; D remains unclear. The CDR3 loop spans 14 amino acids. With 2 bases removed from V and 4 bases from J, the gap between germline ends came to 14 bases. The germline gives CDR1 GTSNPN, CDR2 SVGIG (reference sequence). The CDR3 nucleotides are TGTGCCTGGAGTATTCACCAGGCGCTAGAGACCCAGTACTTC. As protein: CAWSIHQALETQYF.

V gene TRBV14 combines with J gene TRBJ2-2; possible D gene TRBD2, 5 bases. Germline V gene sequence: CDR1 SGHDN, CDR2 FVKESK. This CDR3 spans 13 amino acids. V was cut by 4 bases and J by 7 bases, with 10 bases left in between. CDR3 sequence (DNA): TGTGCCAGCAGCCCGTGGGAGAGCGGGGAGCTGTTTTTT. This translates into CASSPWESGELFF.

This clone was observed a handful of times. This sequence joins TRBV9 and TRBJ2-3, with TRBD1 matching over 8 bases. Unmatched junction bases numbered 8, after V lost 5 bases and J lost 0 bases. Looked up from germline, CDR1 is SGDLS and CDR2 is YYNGEE. The CDR3 runs 16 residues. CDR3 bases: TGTGCCAGCAGTCCCACACAGGGGGTTAGCACAGATACGCAGTATTTT. It specifies CASSPTQGVSTDTQYF.

The chain combines TRBV7-9 with TRBJ2-5; TRBD2 matches 8 bases. The CDR3 is 15 amino acids. Trimming took 2 bases from V and 3 from J; bases not matched to a gene: 5. Germline CDR1 SEHNR, CDR2 FQNEAQ (reference sequence). CDR3 bases: TGTGCCAGCAGCTTATCGCCGGGGGGGGAAGAGACCCAGTACTTC. Translated: CASSLSPGGEETQYF.

This clone was seen more than once but under ten times. The V call is TRBV10-1, the J call TRBJ2-3, with 7 bases matching TRBD2. Germline V lookup: CDR1 WNHNN, CDR2 SYGVQD (reference sequence). V shed 3 bases and J 7 bases; nucleotides not matched to a gene: 7. The CDR3 has 14 amino acids. The CDR3 sequence is CASSDPDGGYTQYF. CDR3 bases: TGCGCCAGCAGTGACCCGGACGGGGGGTATACGCAGTATTTT.

This clone was detected only a few times. The chain joins TRBV6-1 to TRBJ2-7; D is unresolved. Deletions cut 3 bases from V and 4 bases from J, with 10 bases between. The germline V gene has CDR1 MNHNS and CDR2 SASEGT. This CDR3 contains 13 residues. Here the CDR3 DNA reads TGTGCCAGCAGTGAGAATCTAGTGTACGAGCAGTACGTC. Amino acids: CASSENLVYEQYV.

The chain uses TRBV11-3 and TRBJ2-3; D unresolved. Trimming removed 4 bases from V and 2 bases from J, with 7 bases in between. Germline V CDR1 and CDR2: SGHNT, YENEEA. CDR3 size: 13 residues. CDR3 sequence reads: CASSSRFTDTQYF. CDR3 bases: TGTGCCAGCAGCTCGAGATTCACAGATACGCAGTATTTT.

This clone appeared a few times. J is TRBJ1-4 and V is TRBV2, with TRBD1 identical over 8 bases. The CDR3 length is 17 residues. J lost 5 bases, V lost 0 bases, and 8 bases had no gene match. Germline V gene sequence: CDR1 SNHLY, CDR2 FYNNEI. The CDR3 DNA is TGTGCCAGCAGTGAAGCGCGAGGACAGGGCCTCAATGAAAAACTGTTTTTT. Translating it yields CASSEARGQGLNEKLFF.

This clone was counted between two and nine times. V usage is TRBV28 and J usage is TRBJ1-4; 7 bases are a match to TRBD1. Germline V gives CDR1 MDHEN, CDR2 SYDVKM. The CDR3 totals 16 residues. V gave up 5 bases and J gave up 7 bases; unmatched junction bases: 13. The CDR3 loop reads CASSPQETGFVEKLFF. Written as DNA, the CDR3 is TGTGCCAGCAGTCCGCAGGAGACAGGGTTTGTTGAAAAACTGTTTTTT.

This clone was seen more than once but under ten times. V gene TRBV30 combines with J gene TRBJ2-1, with a possible D match to TRBD2 (6 bases). The CDR3 totals 14 residues. Trimming cost V 2 bases and J 12 bases, with 20 bases left between them. CDR1 is GTSNPN, CDR2 SVGIG, per germline (reference sequence). The DNA of the CDR3 is TGTGCCTGGAGTTCGGGAGTAGTGGGGTCCGGGCAGTTCTTC. It yields the protein CAWSSGVVGSGQFF. The variable domain in full, completed from reference TRBV30 and TRBJ2-1, reads SQTIHQWPATLVQPVGSPLSLECTVEGTSNPNLYWYRQAAGRGLQLLFYSVGIGQISSEVPQNLSASRPQDRQFILSSKKLLLSDSGFYLCAWSSGVVGSGQFFGPGTRLTVL.

The gene calls are TRBV5-6 and TRBJ1-5; D is possibly TRBD1 (5 bases). The CDR3 has 16 amino acids. Germline loops: CDR1 SGHDT, CDR2 YYEEEE. The V end was cut by 4 bases, the J end by 2 bases, with 16 bases between. The CDR3 is CASSTWTGGGNQPQHF. The CDR3 DNA sequence: TGTGCCAGCAGCACGTGGACCGGAGGGGGCAATCAGCCCCAGCATTTT.

This clone occurred a few times. The rearrangement joins TRBV6-6 to TRBJ2-2, with 9 bases fitting TRBD1. This CDR3 is 14 amino acids long. Losses at the gene ends were 4 bases for V and 3 bases for J; bases not matched to a gene: 0. Germline V gives CDR1 MNHNY, CDR2 SVGAGI (reference sequence). CDR3 sequence: CASSWTGDTGELFF. In nucleotides, the CDR3 is TGTGCCAGCAGTTGGACAGGGGACACCGGGGAGCTGTTTTTT.